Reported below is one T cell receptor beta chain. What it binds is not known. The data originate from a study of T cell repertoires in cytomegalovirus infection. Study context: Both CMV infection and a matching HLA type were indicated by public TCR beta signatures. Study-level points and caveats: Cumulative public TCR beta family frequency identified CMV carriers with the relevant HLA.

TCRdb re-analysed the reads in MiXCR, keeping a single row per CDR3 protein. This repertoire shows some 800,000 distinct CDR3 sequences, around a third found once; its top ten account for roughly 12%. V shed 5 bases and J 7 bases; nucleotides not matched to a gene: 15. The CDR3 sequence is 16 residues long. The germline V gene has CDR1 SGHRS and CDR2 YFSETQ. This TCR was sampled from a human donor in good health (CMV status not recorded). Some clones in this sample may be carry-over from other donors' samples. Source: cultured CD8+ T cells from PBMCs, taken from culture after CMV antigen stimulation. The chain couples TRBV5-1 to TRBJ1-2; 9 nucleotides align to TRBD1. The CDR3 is CASSPGTGFLLSGYTF. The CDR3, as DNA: TGCGCCAGCAGTCCCGGGACAGGGTTTCTCCTCTCTGGCTACACCTTC.